What follows are 3 T cell receptor beta chains derived from one specimen sequenced in a study of a mutant IDH1 vaccine in newly diagnosed glioma. Antigen specificity for these receptors is unknown. Repertoires were generated with immunoSEQ multiplex PCR, while TCRdb's copy carries only in-frame clones and drops some. The sample has tens of thousands of clones; 80% to 95% are singletons. Time point noted: week 35, safety follow-up. In the vaccine, a single dose held 300 ug of the mutant IDH1 20-mer peptide, along with topical imiquimod. The sample consisted of PBMCs, taken from a glioma patient whose treatment included an IDH1 peptide vaccine. These receptors were collected from a man aged 45-65 years with glioma.

The count of this clone is one. The V call is TRBV7-3, the J call TRBJ1-5, with D possibly matching TRBD1 (6 bases). This CDR3 has 13 residues. The ends were cut back, 8 bases at V and 4 bases at J, with 12 bases in the middle. Germline V gene data show CDR1 as SGHTA and CDR2 as FQGTGA. CDR3 residues: CASALGANQPQHF. The CDR3 DNA reads TGTGCCAGCGCCCTGGGGGCGAATCAGCCCCAGCATTTT.

V is TRBV7-8 and J is TRBJ1-2; D ambiguous. Trimming took off 5 bases at V and 5 bases at J, with 21 bases between the two ends. CDR3 length equals 16 residues. CDR1 SGHVS and CDR2 FQNEAQ come from the germline V gene. CDR3 in amino acids: CASSQTDAPAPYGYTF. Written as DNA, the CDR3 is TGTGCCAGCAGCCAGACGGACGCCCCGGCGCCGTATGGCTACACCTTC.

J is TRBJ2-7 and V is TRBV28; D not resolved. CDR3 length equals 14 residues. Trimming pared 5 bases from V and 0 bases from J, leaving 11 bases between. Germline V CDR1 and CDR2: MDHEN, SYDVKM. The CDR3 DNA reads TGTGCCAGCAGTCGGACGGGCAGCTCCTACGAGCAGTACTTC. Amino acids: CASSRTGSSYEQYF.